The present entry profiles one T cell receptor beta chain with its context. This record belongs to a study of blood T cell repertoires in COVID-19. Profiled with immunoSEQ multiplex PCR; TCRdb holds only in-frame clones, not every one. The table shows 23,000 or so clones, with over 85% occurring only once. The sequence was obtained from a human donor in a cohort sampled during active COVID-19. The sequencing input was peripheral blood.

This chain's CDR3 is CASSRPGGSVTTDTQYF. The CDR3 DNA follows: TGTGCCAGTAGTAGGCCCGGGGGTAGCGTCACCACAGATACGCAGTATTTT. The chain employs TRBV19 and TRBJ2-3, with a weak D call TRBD2 (6 bases). CDR3 size: 17 residues. The germline V and J ends were trimmed by 4 bases and 2 bases, with 19 bases remaining between them. Germline loops: CDR1 LNHDA, CDR2 SQIVND (reference sequence).